Listed here are 18 T cell receptor beta chains from one sample, sequenced in a study of cytomegalovirus exposure and HLA in healthy donors. The PCR employed 60 Vbeta primers together with 13 Jbeta primers. Repertoires were generated with immunoSEQ multiplex PCR, while TCRdb's copy carries only in-frame clones and drops some. The profile covers roughly 110,000 clones, with 65% to 80% appearing a single time and 2.7% taken by the ten largest. The sequenced sample consisted of PBMCs. The receptors derive from a female donor in good health and CMV-seronegative.

V is TRBV10-2 and J is TRBJ2-7, with D possibly matching TRBD1 (6 bases). V lost 2 bases and J lost 5, with 7 bases in between. The CDR3 has 12 residues. From germline, CDR1 is WSHSY and CDR2 SAAADI. The CDR3: CASSEQGNEQYF. CDR3 DNA sequence: TGCGCCAGCAGTGAGCAGGGGAACGAGCAGTACTTC.

This clone has a handful of counts. The chain couples TRBV27 to TRBJ2-5, with 9 bases matching TRBD2. V was clipped by 6 bases and J by 4 bases; unmatched bases: 9. The CDR3 is made up of 15 amino acids. Germline assignment: CDR1 MNHEY and CDR2 SMNVEV (reference sequence). This CDR3 is CASRTAGGIRETQYF. The CDR3 bases are TGTGCCAGCAGGACCGCGGGGGGGATAAGAGAGACCCAGTACTTC.

The chain combines TRBV29-1 with TRBJ2-5; D might be TRBD1 (6 bases). This CDR3 is 13 amino acids long. V was pared by 1 base and J by 5 bases, with 11 bases between. CDR1 SQVTM and CDR2 ANQGSEA come from the germline V gene. CDR3 in DNA: TGCAGCGTTGAAGGGCAGGGGTTGGAGACCCAGTACTTC. This codes for CSVEGQGLETQYF.

In its sample, this clone was seen once. The chain couples TRBV5-1 to TRBJ1-2; a possible D gene is TRBD1 (6 bases). CDR3 length: 15 amino acids. The V gene's germline CDR1 is SGHRS and CDR2 YFSETQ. V lost 4 bases, J lost 6 bases, and 19 bases lay in between. CDR3 region: CASSPLYRVRDGYTF. The CDR3, as DNA: TGCGCCAGCAGCCCGCTATACAGGGTGAGGGATGGCTACACCTTC.

V gene TRBV7-2 combines with J gene TRBJ2-7; 7 positions match TRBD1. This CDR3 comprises 15 residues. Germline values: CDR1 SGHTA, CDR2 FQGNSA. V was clipped by 3 bases and J by 2 bases; unmatched bases: 7. The CDR3 loop reads CASSLAGTATYEQYF. CDR3 coding DNA: TGTGCCAGCAGCTTGGCAGGGACAGCGACCTACGAGCAGTACTTC.

Here the CDR3 reads CASAGDSVSNQPQHF. The CDR3 coding sequence is TGTGCTAGTGCCGGGGACAGTGTTAGCAATCAGCCCCAGCATTTT. The rearrangement uses TRBV12-5 and TRBJ1-5, with 7 bases aligning to TRBD1. The V gene end was trimmed by 7 bases and the J gene end by 0 bases; junction bases not matched to a gene: 6. CDR3 length equals 15 residues. Germline V gives CDR1 LGHNT, CDR2 FRNRAP.

This chain uses TRBV18 with TRBJ1-1, with TRBD1 identical over 8 bases. Germline loops: CDR1 KGHSH, CDR2 LQKENI. The CDR3 consists of 14 residues. V trimming: 3 bases; J trimming: 6 bases; junction bases outside the gene matches: 6. CDR3 residues: CASSPWDRSAEAFF. CDR3 sequence (DNA): TGTGCCAGCTCACCTTGGGACAGGAGTGCTGAAGCTTTCTTT.

The chain joins TRBV5-1 to TRBJ2-1; 8 positions agree with TRBD1. The V gene end was trimmed by 5 bases and the J gene end by 4 bases; junction bases not matched to a gene: 5. The CDR3 consists of 14 residues. Looked up from germline, CDR1 is SGHRS and CDR2 is YFSETQ. CDR3 sequence (DNA): TGCGCCAGCAGTTCAGGGGGCGAGTACAATGAGCAGTTCTTC. Its protein product is CASSSGGEYNEQFF.

V usage is TRBV4-2 and J usage is TRBJ2-1; 12 positions agree with TRBD1. The CDR3 covers 18 residues. The junction had 15 bases not matched to a gene; V was cut back by 4 bases and J by 8 bases. The germline V gene has CDR1 LGHNA and CDR2 YNFKEQ. The CDR3 DNA sequence: TGTGCCAGCAGCCTTCGGACTGGTCTGGGACAGGGGGCTGATGAGCAGTTCTTC. It is translated as CASSLRTGLGQGADEQFF.

This clone occurred once. The rearrangement joins TRBV13 to TRBJ1-2; maybe TRBD1 (6 bases). This CDR3 is 15 amino acids long. CDR1 is PRHDT, CDR2 FYEKMQ, per germline (reference sequence). V was trimmed by 5 bases and J by 2 bases, leaving 15 bases between them. CDR3 residues: CASSLGGGENYGYTF. CDR3 sequence (DNA): TGTGCCAGCAGCCTGGGGGGGGGCGAAAACTATGGCTACACCTTC.

The genes are TRBV6-1 and TRBJ2-5; 10 bases are shared with TRBD2. After removal of 3 bases from V and 2 bases from J, the junction contained 0 bases not matched to a gene. CDR1 is MNHNS and CDR2 is SASEGT in the germline V gene. This CDR3 spans 14 amino acids. In DNA form, the CDR3 reads TGTGCCAGCAGTGATAGCGGGGGGCAAGAGACCCAGTACTTC. This encodes CASSDSGGQETQYF.

The chain recombines TRBV2 with TRBJ2-1; D perhaps matches TRBD2 (7 bases). Germline lookup yields CDR1 SNHLY and CDR2 FYNNEI. Deletions cut 4 bases from V and 4 bases from J, with 17 bases between. The CDR3 runs 16 residues. CDR3 DNA sequence: TGTGCCAGCAGTGCAAGCGTCGGGGGGCCGTACAATGAGCAGTTCTTC. As protein: CASSASVGGPYNEQFF. The full variable domain, completed using reference TRBV2 and TRBJ2-1, is EPEVTQTPSHQVTQMGQEVILRCVPISNHLYFYWYRQILGQKVEFLVSFYNNEISEKSEIFDDQFSVERPDGSNFTLKIRSTKLEDSAMYFCASSASVGGPYNEQFFGPGTRLTVL.

The V gene is TRBV6-1, the J gene TRBJ1-2, with a possible D match to TRBD1 (5 bases). The CDR3 length is 13 residues. The ends were cut back, 5 bases at V and 7 bases at J, with 14 bases in the middle. Germline CDR1 and CDR2: MNHNS and SASEGT. The CDR3 reads CASSTIGGGGYTF. For the CDR3, the DNA is TGTGCCAGCAGTACCATCGGGGGGGGTGGCTACACCTTC.

CDR3 sequence reads: CASSSRQMWGYTF. In DNA form, the CDR3 reads TGTGCCAGCAGCTCCAGACAGATGTGGGGCTACACCTTC. The V call is TRBV28, the J call TRBJ1-2; D may be TRBD1 (5 bases). Trimming stripped 6 bases from V and 8 bases from J, with 16 bases between. There are 13 residues in the CDR3. Germline V gene lookup returns CDR1 MDHEN and CDR2 SYDVKM.

This clone appeared a single time. The genes are TRBV2 and TRBJ1-1, with D maybe TRBD1 (5 bases). Germline-derived CDR1 and CDR2 are SNHLY and FYNNEI. The CDR3 totals 10 residues. V lost 8 bases and J lost 8, with 9 bases in between. CDR3 sequence (DNA): TGTGCCAGCGGCAACAGGGAAGCTTTCTTT. This encodes CASGNREAFF. The full variable domain, completed using reference TRBV2 and TRBJ1-1, is EPEVTQTPSHQVTQMGQEVILRCVPISNHLYFYWYRQILGQKVEFLVSFYNNEISEKSEIFDDQFSVERPDGSNFTLKIRSTKLEDSAMYFCASGNREAFFGQGTRLTVV.

This chain links TRBV30 with TRBJ2-3; 8 bases align to TRBD2. This CDR3 is 13 amino acids long. Germline trimming cut 5 bases from V and 5 bases from J; bases unmatched to any gene: 6. The germline V gene has CDR1 GTSNPN and CDR2 SVGIG (reference sequence). The CDR3 coding sequence is TGTGCCTGGTCGGGGGGGGGCCAAGATACGCAGTATTTT. Its protein is CAWSGGGQDTQYF.

The V gene is TRBV6-5, the J gene TRBJ1-5; D is unclear. The CDR3 consists of 13 residues. Germline-derived CDR1 and CDR2 are MNHEY and SVGAGI. V was pared by 2 bases and J by 1 base, with 3 bases between. The CDR3 DNA reads as TGTGCCAGCAGTTACGAGAGCAATCAGCCCCAGCATTTT. Protein sequence: CASSYESNQPQHF.

J is TRBJ2-3 and V is TRBV29-1; D may be TRBD2 (6 bases). The germline gives CDR1 SQVTM, CDR2 ANQGSEA. This CDR3 is built from 15 residues. The V end lost 4 bases, the J end lost 2 bases, and 16 bases lay between the germline ends. CDR3 nucleotides: TGCAGCGTTGGATTGGTTAGCGGATACACAGATACGCAGTATTTT. Amino acids: CSVGLVSGYTDTQYF.